These T cell receptor beta chains were read from a single sample in a study of a mutant IDH1 vaccine in newly diagnosed glioma. Produced via immunoSEQ multiplex PCR; TCRdb's table is partial and in-frame only. Of fewer than 45,000 clones listed, more than 90% were seen once; the top ten hold 15% to 20%. Sequenced material: PBMCs, taken from a glioma patient treated with radiotherapy, temozolomide or both. These receptors all come from a man aged 18 to 29 with glioma. Each CDR3 is given with its conserved first and last residue. The D gene is left open where the match is weak.

CDR3 length | V gene | D gene | CDR3 protein
12 | TRBV5-5 | NA | CASSPGSVEAFF
13 | TRBV9 | NA | CASSGGLLYGYTF
16 | TRBV14 | NA | CASSQVQGPTNEKLFF
11 | TRBV5-4 | NA | CASSVASEQFF
14 | TRBV5-1 | NA | CASSLEGRGYGYTF
13 | TRBV6-6 | NA | CASSPGGNTEAFF
15 | TRBV18 | TRBD2 | CASSPTGGSPDTQYF
13 | TRBV9 | NA | CASSVRSYGELFF
18 | TRBV4-1 | NA | CASSQDMRPQGRTYEQYF
15 | TRBV5-1 | TRBD2 | CASSLAAGVADTQYF
11 | TRBV19 | NA | CASGGYTEAFF
14 | TRBV9 | NA | CASSPLQNTGELFF
14 | TRBV30 | TRBD1 | CAWRNRDRGEKLFF
13 | TRBV7-2 | NA | CASSFLQGQPQHF
13 | TRBV19 | NA | CASSMGSYNEQFF
14 | TRBV15 | TRBD1 | CATSTRQGWETQYF
15 | TRBV29-1 | NA | CSVEGTELGGYEQYF
16 | TRBV27 | TRBD2 | CASSSRGLAGASEQYF
16 | TRBV30 | TRBD2 | CACRTSGSPPYNEQFF
17 | TRBV5-6 | TRBD2 | CASSWGTSGRIYNEQFF
15 | TRBV10-3 | TRBD1 | CATSGQSLGGTEAFF
12 | TRBV29-1 | NA | CSVEYLNTEAFF
16 | TRBV5-1 | NA | CASSLVAGPGGSEAFF
15 | TRBV7-9 | NA | CASSSYYRDSYEQYF
13 | TRBV27 | TRBD1 | CASSFQDRGRAFF
14 | TRBV6-5 | NA | CASSYSRTLYEQYF
14 | TRBV18 | NA | CASSPAGRNTEAFF
12 | TRBV5-1 | NA | CASSPRQETQYF
13 | TRBV30 | NA | CAALALSTGELFF
16 | TRBV7-9 | NA | CASSQPLRTGDEKLFF
16 | TRBV6-1 | NA | CASSATGTGGANVLTF
15 | TRBV9 | NA | CASSARAYSGNTIYF
16 | TRBV7-9 | NA | CASSLAPGEETGELFF
12 | TRBV15 | NA | CATRGGRTEAFF
16 | TRBV9 | NA | CASSARDRYSGNTIYF
13 | TRBV14 | NA | CASSQDRRETQYF
14 | TRBV29-1 | NA | CSVVRDKVRAEAFF
15 | TRBV19 | NA | CASSIGDGKGEPQHF
16 | TRBV21-1 | NA | CASSKVRLADTDTQYF
15 | TRBV30 | NA | CAWRADRLGANVLTF
14 | TRBV30 | TRBD1 | CAWDRDRVENEQFF
14 | TRBV5-5 | NA | CASSFSGGNTEAFF
13 | TRBV11-2 | NA | CASSGVRTYEQYF
13 | TRBV5-1 | TRBD1 | CASSPDRDFGYTF
14 | TRBV6-6 | TRBD1 | CAGQQGAYNSPLHF
13 | TRBV6-1 | NA | CASSEGIPYEQYF
11 | TRBV28 | NA | CASSAHYGYTF
13 | TRBV7-2 | NA | CASSSGGLYGYTF
15 | TRBV5-4 | NA | CASSLQAGTDSPLHF
16 | TRBV4-2 | TRBD2 | CASSQDMASGSHEQYF
15 | TRBV10-1 | NA | CASSDIRGSNTEAFF
12 | TRBV2 | NA | CASRQEGSPLHF
15 | TRBV6-6 | TRBD1 | CASSSTPGGSYEQYF